The 18 T cell receptor beta chains listed next were all sequenced from one sample in a study of T cells after yellow fever vaccination. MiXCR was run by TCRdb on the 5' RACE reads, yielding one entry per CDR3 protein. Found here are around 300,000 distinct CDR3 sequences, about 4% of them singletons; the top ten hold around 25%. This specimen was PBMCs, taken 5 days after the yellow fever booster vaccination. The source of these receptors is a man younger than 30 who received the YFV17D yellow fever vaccine.

This clonotype was seen repeatedly, ten times or more. The chain is built from TRBV5-1 and TRBJ1-5; D gene uncertain. The V end lost 2 bases, the J end lost 4 bases, and 19 bases lay between the germline ends. This CDR3 comprises 17 residues. Germline lookup yields CDR1 SGHRS and CDR2 YFSETQ. The CDR3 coding sequence is TGCGCCAGCAGCTTAGGCTCCGGGTCTTACGGAAATCAGCCCCAGCATTTT. Its protein is CASSLGSGSYGNQPQHF.

This clonotype was detected ten times or more. The CDR3 DNA is TGTGCCAGCAGACCAACCATGTGGTACAGGGCGGGAACCGGGGAGCTGTTTTTT. It is translated as CASRPTMWYRAGTGELFF. This rearrangement joins TRBV12-3 or TRBV12-4 to TRBJ2-2, with D perhaps given as TRBD1 or TRBD2 (6 bases each). This CDR3 has 18 amino acids. V lost 6 bases and J lost 5, with 25 bases in between.

V gene TRBV11-2 combines with J gene TRBJ2-5, with a tentative D call TRBD1 (6 bases). V gave up 2 bases and J gave up 2 bases, with 9 bases separating them. CDR1 is SGHAT and CDR2 is FQNNGV in the germline V gene. This CDR3 comprises 14 residues. CDR3 protein: CASSLRGWQETQYF. As DNA, the CDR3 is TGTGCCAGCAGCTTAAGGGGGTGGCAAGAGACCCAGTACTTC.

This clonotype was observed a handful of times. V gene TRBV18 combines with J gene TRBJ2-7; D not resolved. Germline V gene data show CDR1 as KGHSH and CDR2 as LQKENI. This CDR3 region has 15 residues. V lost 6 bases and J lost 3, with 18 bases in between. The CDR3 loop is CASSPTPGLNYEQYF. CDR3 in DNA: TGTGCCAGCTCCCCCACGCCGGGCCTGAACTACGAGCAGTACTTC.

This clonotype was seen many times. CDR3 protein: CARGTGDTDTQYF. The CDR3 bases are TGTGCCAGAGGGACAGGGGACACAGATACGCAGTATTTT. The V gene is TRBV6-1, the J gene TRBJ2-3; the match to TRBD1 covers 10 bases. Germline V gives CDR1 MNHNS, CDR2 SASEGT. V shed 9 bases and J 2 bases; nucleotides not matched to a gene: 2. The length of the CDR3 is 13 residues.

This clonotype was counted ten times or more. The rearrangement links TRBV5-1 to TRBJ1-1, with D unclear. Trimming took 0 bases from V and 3 from J, leaving 0 bases between them. This CDR3 is 11 amino acids long. Looked up from germline, CDR1 is SGHRS and CDR2 is YFSETQ. Here the CDR3 reads CASSLDTEAFF. DNA of the CDR3: TGCGCCAGCAGCTTGGACACTGAAGCTTTCTTT.

This clonotype has at least ten counts. The chain joins TRBV6-5 to TRBJ2-7; the D gene is possibly TRBD1 (6 bases). V lost 6 bases, J lost 7 bases, and 19 bases lay in between. The CDR3 extends over 14 amino acids. Germline V gene data show CDR1 as MNHEY and CDR2 as SVGAGI. CDR3 region: CASRPTQGFGEQYV. Written as DNA, the CDR3 is TGTGCCAGCAGACCGACCCAGGGGTTTGGGGAGCAGTACGTC.

J is TRBJ2-6 and V is TRBV7-2; D could derive from TRBD1 or TRBD2 (6 bases each). V lost 2 bases and J lost 0, with 29 bases in between. The CDR3 sequence is 23 residues long. Germline assignment: CDR1 SGHTA and CDR2 FQGNSA. CDR3 sequence: CASSLSRRGPTMSLLSGANVLTF. As DNA, the CDR3 is TGTGCCAGCAGCTTAAGCCGCCGGGGGCCCACAATGTCCCTCCTCTCTGGGGCCAACGTCCTGACTTTC.

This clonotype was detected a few times. The chain joins TRBV3-1 to TRBJ1-3; the D gene is possibly TRBD1 (5 bases). Trimming took off 3 bases at V and 7 bases at J, with 13 bases between the two ends. This CDR3 contains 14 residues. Germline V gene data show CDR1 as LGHDT and CDR2 as YNNKEL (reference sequence). The CDR3 nucleotides are TGTGCCAGCAGCCATGGGGCTTTTGACAACACCATATATTTT. As protein: CASSHGAFDNTIYF.

The rearrangement uses TRBV3-1 and TRBJ1-1; D is ambiguous. The germline V gene has CDR1 LGHDT and CDR2 YNNKEL (reference sequence). Trimming pared 4 bases from V and 4 bases from J, leaving 10 bases between. The CDR3 has 13 amino acids. This CDR3 is CASSPREGTEAFF. In nucleotides, the CDR3 is TGTGCCAGCAGCCCCCGGGAGGGCACTGAAGCTTTCTTT.

This clonotype was picked up many times. This rearrangement joins TRBV6-2 or TRBV6-3 to TRBJ2-1, with unresolved D. There are 15 residues in the CDR3. Between the trimmed V and J ends, which lost 0 bases and 7 bases, there was a span of 13 bases. Germline V gene sequence: CDR1 MNHEY, CDR2 SVGEGT. CDR3 protein: CASSYSTPPRNEQFF. The CDR3 DNA is TGTGCCAGCAGTTACTCGACCCCCCCTCGGAATGAGCAGTTCTTC.

This clonotype was picked up a small number of times. The J gene is TRBJ2-1, the V gene TRBV6-2 or TRBV6-3; TRBD2 agrees at 10 bases. V shed 3 bases and J 3 bases; nucleotides not matched to a gene: 5. The CDR3 loop spans 16 amino acids. Germline-derived CDR1 and CDR2 are MNHEY and SVGEGT. CDR3 in DNA: TGTGCCAGCAGTTATCGTACTAGCGGGGTCTACAATGAGCAGTTCTTC. Residues: CASSYRTSGVYNEQFF.

The chain joins TRBV4-2 to TRBJ2-3, with D possibly called TRBD1 or TRBD2 (5 bases each). The CDR3 consists of 16 residues. Trimming pared 4 bases from V and 0 bases from J, leaving 14 bases between. The germline V gene has CDR1 LGHNA and CDR2 YNFKEQ. DNA for the CDR3: TGTGCCAGCAGCCTAGAGGTCGGGGCTAGCACAGATACGCAGTATTTT. Protein sequence: CASSLEVGASTDTQYF.

V is TRBV9 and J is TRBJ2-3; the match to TRBD2 covers 9 bases. CDR3 length: 16 residues. In germline, CDR1 is SGDLS, CDR2 YYNGEE. Unmatched junction bases numbered 6, after V lost 4 bases and J lost 0 bases. The CDR3 DNA reads TGTGCCAGCAGCTTCCTTAGCGGGGGAAGCACAGATACGCAGTATTTT. Protein: CASSFLSGGSTDTQYF.

There are many counts of this clonotype. This chain connects TRBV5-1 to TRBJ2-5; maybe TRBD2 (6 bases). The CDR3 is 14 amino acids. Trimming removed 4 bases from V and 5 bases from J, with 15 bases in between. From germline, CDR1 is SGHRS and CDR2 YFSETQ. CDR3: CASSTRTGVETQYF. CDR3 DNA sequence: TGCGCCAGCAGCACCCGGACGGGGGTGGAGACCCAGTACTTC. The variable domain in full, with the rest retrieved from reference TRBV5-1 and TRBJ2-5, is KAGVTQTPRYLIKTRGQQVTLSCSPISGHRSVSWYQQTPGQGLQFLFEYFSETQRNKGNFPGRFSGRQFSNSRSEMNVSTLELGDSALYLCASSTRTGVETQYFGPGTRLLVL.

This clonotype was seen more than once but under ten times. The rearrangement joins TRBV7-9 to TRBJ1-3, with D perhaps TRBD1 (5 bases). The germline CDR1 and CDR2 sequences are SEHNR and FQNEAQ (reference sequence). Trimming cost V 3 bases and J 4 bases, with 7 bases left between them. This CDR3 comprises 13 residues. CDR3 sequence (DNA): TGTGCCAGCAGCTTTAACAGGGGAAACACCATATATTTT. Translated, it gives CASSFNRGNTIYF.

There are a few counts of this clonotype. The CDR3 protein is CASSTGVAGELFF. CDR3 nucleotide sequence: TGTGCCAGCAGCACAGGGGTTGCCGGGGAGCTGTTTTTT. The genes are TRBV11-1 and TRBJ2-2; 7 bases line up with TRBD1. Looked up from germline, CDR1 is SGHAT and CDR2 is FQDESV (reference sequence). CDR3 length equals 13 residues. J was trimmed by 6 bases and V by 5 bases; bases with no gene match: 3.

This clonotype was seen a handful of times. The rearrangement joins TRBV7-2 to TRBJ1-2; D is perhaps TRBD1 (6 bases). V was clipped by 1 base and J by 5 bases, with 11 bases between them. Germline-derived CDR1 and CDR2 are SGHTA and FQGNSA. The CDR3 spans 14 residues. The CDR3 DNA sequence: TGTGCCAGCAGCTTAGGGCAGGGGAGGTATGGCTACACCTTC. Translating gives CASSLGQGRYGYTF.